The rows below give T cell receptor beta chains drawn from one sample of a study of blood T cell repertoires in COVID-19. TCRdb's copy holds only in-frame clones and misses some; the assay was immunoSEQ multiplex PCR. The sample yields a few hundred thousand clones, 86% seen once. The sample comprised peripheral blood. The origin of the receptors is a man in his 60s with acute or convalescent COVID-19. Each CDR3 is given with its conserved first and last residue. The listing skips clone size in some rows; elsewhere it reads once, few, many or a size class.

- | TRBJ1-6 | TRBV6-6 | CASSYEVRDSPLHF
- | TRBJ1-5 | TRBV6-6 | CASSYIREDQPQHF
- | TRBJ1-6 | TRBV12-3/TRBV12-4 | CASSTLQGSPLHF
- | TRBJ2-5 | TRBV5-4 | CASSTGTPEGETQYF
few | TRBJ2-7 | TRBV30 | CAWSAGAGDYEQYF
- | TRBJ2-1 | TRBV18 | CASSRRDSSSYNEQFF
- | TRBJ2-3 | TRBV18 | CASSPLNYLTDTQYF
- | TRBJ1-5 | TRBV28 | CASMGGGSPNQPQHF
few | TRBJ1-2 | TRBV5-4 | CASSLGQGASAYGYTF
- | TRBJ1-4 | TRBV5-1 | CASAEDREKLFF